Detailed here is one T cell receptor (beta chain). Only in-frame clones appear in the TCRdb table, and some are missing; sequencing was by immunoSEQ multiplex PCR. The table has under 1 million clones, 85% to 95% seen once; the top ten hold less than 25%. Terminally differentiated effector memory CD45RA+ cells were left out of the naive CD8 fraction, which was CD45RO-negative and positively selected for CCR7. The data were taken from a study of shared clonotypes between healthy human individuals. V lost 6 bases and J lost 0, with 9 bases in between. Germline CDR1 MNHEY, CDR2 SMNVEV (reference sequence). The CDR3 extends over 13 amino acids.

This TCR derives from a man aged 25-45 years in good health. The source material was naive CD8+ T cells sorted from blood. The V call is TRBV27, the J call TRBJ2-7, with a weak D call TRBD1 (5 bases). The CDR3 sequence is CASREGVSYEQYF. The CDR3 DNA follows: TGTGCCAGCAGGGAAGGGGTCTCCTACGAGCAGTACTTC.